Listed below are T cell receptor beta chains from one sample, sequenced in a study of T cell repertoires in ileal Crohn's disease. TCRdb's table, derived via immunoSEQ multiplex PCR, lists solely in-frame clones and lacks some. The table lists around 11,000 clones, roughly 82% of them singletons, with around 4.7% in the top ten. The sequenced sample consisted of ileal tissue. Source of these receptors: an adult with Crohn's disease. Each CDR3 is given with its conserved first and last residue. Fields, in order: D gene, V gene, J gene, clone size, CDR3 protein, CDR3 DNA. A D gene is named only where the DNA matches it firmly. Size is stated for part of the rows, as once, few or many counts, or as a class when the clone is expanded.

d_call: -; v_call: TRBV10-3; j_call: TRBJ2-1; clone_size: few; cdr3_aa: CAIGRRGRDNEQFF; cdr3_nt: TGTGCCATCGGTCGGCGGGGACGCGACAATGAGCAGTTCTTC
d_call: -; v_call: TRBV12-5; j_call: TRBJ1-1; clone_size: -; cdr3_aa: CASGWGDGMNTEAFF; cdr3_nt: TGTGCTAGTGGTTGGGGGGACGGGATGAACACTGAAGCTTTCTTT
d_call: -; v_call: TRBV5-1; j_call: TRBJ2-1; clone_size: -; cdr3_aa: CASTGRLGEQFF; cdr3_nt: TGCGCCAGCACGGGGAGGTTGGGTGAGCAGTTCTTC
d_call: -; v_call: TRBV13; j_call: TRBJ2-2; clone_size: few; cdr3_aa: CASSLGRVAGELFF; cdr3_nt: TGTGCCAGCAGCTTAGGCCGTGTTGCCGGGGAGCTGTTTTTT
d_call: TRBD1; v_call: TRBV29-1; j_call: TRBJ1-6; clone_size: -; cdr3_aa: CSVGQGNSPLHF; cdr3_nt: TGCAGCGTAGGACAGGGGAATTCACCCCTCCACTTT
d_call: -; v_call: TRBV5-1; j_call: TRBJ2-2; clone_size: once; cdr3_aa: CASSLAAGSAGELFF; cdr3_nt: TGCGCCAGCAGCTTGGCCGCAGGCTCGGCCGGGGAGCTGTTTTTT
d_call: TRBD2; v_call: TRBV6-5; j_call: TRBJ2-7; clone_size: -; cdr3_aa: CASSEAGTSYEQYF; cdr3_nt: TGTGCCAGCAGTGAGGCCGGGACTAGCTACGAGCAGTACTTC
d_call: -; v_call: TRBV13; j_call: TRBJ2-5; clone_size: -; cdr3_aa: CASSLSSLETQYF; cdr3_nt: TGTGCCAGCAGCCTATCTAGCTTGGAGACCCAGTACTTC
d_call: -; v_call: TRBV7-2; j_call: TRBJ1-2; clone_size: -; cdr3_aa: CASSLESGVVIYGYTF; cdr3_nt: TGTGCCAGCAGCTTAGAATCCGGGGTAGTGATCTATGGCTACACCTTC
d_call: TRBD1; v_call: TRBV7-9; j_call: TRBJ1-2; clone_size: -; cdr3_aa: CASSFISGQGYGYTF; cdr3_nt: TGTGCCAGCAGCTTTATTTCGGGACAGGGGTATGGCTACACCTTC
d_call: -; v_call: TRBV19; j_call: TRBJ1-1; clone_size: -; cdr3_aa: CASSTRVGAFF; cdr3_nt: TGTGCCAGTAGCACACGGGTCGGAGCTTTCTTT
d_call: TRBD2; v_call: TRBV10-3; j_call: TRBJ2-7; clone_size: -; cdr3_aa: CAIRTTSGGVTYEQYF; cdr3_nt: TGTGCCATCAGGACTACTAGCGGGGGAGTTACGTACGAGCAGTACTTC
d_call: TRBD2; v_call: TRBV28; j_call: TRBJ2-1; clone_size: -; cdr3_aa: CASSAPSGGAYTSFF; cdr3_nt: TGTGCCAGCAGTGCTCCTAGCGGGGGGGCTTACACGTCGTTCTTC
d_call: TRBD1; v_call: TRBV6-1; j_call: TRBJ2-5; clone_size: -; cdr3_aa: CATTQGTIQETQYF; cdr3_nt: TGTGCCACTACACAGGGGACGATACAAGAGACCCAGTACTTC
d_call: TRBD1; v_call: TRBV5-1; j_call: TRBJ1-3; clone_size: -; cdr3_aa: CASSLAGDRGNTIYF; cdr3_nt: TGCGCCAGCAGCTTGGCGGGGGACAGGGGAAACACCATATATTTT
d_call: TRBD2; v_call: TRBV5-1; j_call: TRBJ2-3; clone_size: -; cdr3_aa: CASSSGLAGGGTDTQYF; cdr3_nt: TGCGCCAGCAGCTCGGGACTAGCGGGGGGGGGCACAGATACGCAGTATTTT
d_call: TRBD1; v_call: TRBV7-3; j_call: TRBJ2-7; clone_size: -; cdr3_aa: CASSLQGDYEQYF; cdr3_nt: TGTGCCAGCAGCTTACAGGGGGACTACGAGCAGTACTTC
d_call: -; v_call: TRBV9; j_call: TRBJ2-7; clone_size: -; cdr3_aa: CASSVDGGPYEQYF; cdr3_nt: TGTGCCAGCAGCGTAGATGGGGGCCCCTACGAGCAGTACTTC
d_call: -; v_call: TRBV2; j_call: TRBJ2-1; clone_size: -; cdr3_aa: CASSDWVEQFF; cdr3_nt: TGTGCCAGCAGCGACTGGGTTGAGCAGTTCTTC
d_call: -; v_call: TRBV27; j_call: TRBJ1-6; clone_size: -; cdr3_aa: CASSLGPVYSPLHF; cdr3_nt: TGTGCCAGCAGTTTGGGGCCGGTATATTCACCCCTCCACTTT
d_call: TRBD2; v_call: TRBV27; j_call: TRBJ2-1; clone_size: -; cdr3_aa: CASSPTSGTRVRNEQFF; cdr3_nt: TGTGCCAGCAGTCCAACCTCCGGGACTAGAGTTCGCAATGAGCAGTTCTTC
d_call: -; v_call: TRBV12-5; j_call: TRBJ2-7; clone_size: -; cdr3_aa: CASGLAGVEQYF; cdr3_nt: TGTGCTAGTGGTTTGGCCGGGGTCGAGCAGTACTTC
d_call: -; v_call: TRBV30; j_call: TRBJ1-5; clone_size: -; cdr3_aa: CAWSGTGNGMRPQHF; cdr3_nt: TGTGCCTGGAGTGGTACAGGGAACGGGATGAGACCCCAGCATTTT
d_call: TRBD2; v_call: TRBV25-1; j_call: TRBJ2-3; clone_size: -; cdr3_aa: CASSELPRASGGIDTQYF; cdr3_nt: TGTGCCAGCAGTGAACTGCCCAGGGCTAGCGGGGGGATAGATACGCAGTATTTT
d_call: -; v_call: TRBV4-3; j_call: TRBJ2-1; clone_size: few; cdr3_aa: CASSQDTNGKVEFF; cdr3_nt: TGCGCCAGCAGCCAAGATACAAATGGTAAAGTTGAGTTCTTC
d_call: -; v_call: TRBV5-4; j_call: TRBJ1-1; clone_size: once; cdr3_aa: CASGAGVGTEAFF; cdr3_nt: TGTGCCAGCGGTGCCGGGGTAGGGACTGAAGCTTTCTTT
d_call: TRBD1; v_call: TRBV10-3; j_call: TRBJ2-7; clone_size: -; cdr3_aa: CAIRQPGQGSYEQYF; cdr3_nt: TGTGCCATCAGACAACCGGGACAGGGGTCCTACGAGCAGTACTTC
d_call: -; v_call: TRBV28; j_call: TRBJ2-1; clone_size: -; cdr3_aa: CASSLLGGDHNEQFF; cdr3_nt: TGTGCCAGCAGTTTATTAGGGGGGGACCACAATGAGCAGTTCTTC
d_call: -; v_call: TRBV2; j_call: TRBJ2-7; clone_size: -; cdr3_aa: CASNWRGPEQYF; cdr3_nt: TGTGCCAGCAATTGGCGGGGGCCCGAGCAGTACTTC
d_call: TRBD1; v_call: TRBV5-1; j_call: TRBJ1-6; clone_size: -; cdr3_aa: CASSLAATGDSPLHF; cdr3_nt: TGCGCCAGCAGCTTGGCGGCGACAGGGGATTCACCCCTCCACTTT
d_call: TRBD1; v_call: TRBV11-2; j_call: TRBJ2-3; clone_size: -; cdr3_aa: CASSNRQGVTDTQYF; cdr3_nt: TGTGCCAGCAGCAACCGACAGGGGGTCACAGATACGCAGTATTTT
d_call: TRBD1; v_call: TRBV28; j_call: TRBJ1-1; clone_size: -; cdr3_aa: CASNRRGTGGTEAFF; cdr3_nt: TGTGCCAGCAATCGGAGAGGGACAGGGGGAACTGAAGCTTTCTTT
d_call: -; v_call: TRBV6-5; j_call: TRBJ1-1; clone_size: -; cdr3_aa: CASSYKEQGPYEAFF; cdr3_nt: TGTGCCAGCAGTTACAAGGAACAGGGCCCATATGAAGCTTTCTTT
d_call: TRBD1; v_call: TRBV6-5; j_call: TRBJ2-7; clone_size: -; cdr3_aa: CASRLDRLSSYEQYF; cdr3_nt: TGTGCCAGCAGACTGGACAGGCTGAGCTCCTACGAGCAGTACTTC
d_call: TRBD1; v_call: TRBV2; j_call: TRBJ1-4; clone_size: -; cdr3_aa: CASTKTGNNEKLFF; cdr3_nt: TGTGCCAGCACAAAGACAGGGAATAATGAAAAACTGTTTTTT